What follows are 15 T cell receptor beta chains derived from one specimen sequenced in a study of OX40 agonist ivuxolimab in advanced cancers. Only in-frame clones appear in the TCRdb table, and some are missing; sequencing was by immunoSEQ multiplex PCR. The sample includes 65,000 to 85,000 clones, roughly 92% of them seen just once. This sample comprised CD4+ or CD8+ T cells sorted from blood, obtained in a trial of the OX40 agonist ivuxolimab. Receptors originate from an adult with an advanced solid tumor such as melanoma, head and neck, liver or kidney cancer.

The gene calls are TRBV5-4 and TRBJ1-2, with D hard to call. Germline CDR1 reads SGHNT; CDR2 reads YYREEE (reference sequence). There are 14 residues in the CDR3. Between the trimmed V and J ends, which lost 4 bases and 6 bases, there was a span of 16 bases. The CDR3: CASSVQGMRNGYTF. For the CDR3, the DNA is TGTGCCAGCAGCGTGCAAGGGATGAGGAATGGCTACACCTTC.

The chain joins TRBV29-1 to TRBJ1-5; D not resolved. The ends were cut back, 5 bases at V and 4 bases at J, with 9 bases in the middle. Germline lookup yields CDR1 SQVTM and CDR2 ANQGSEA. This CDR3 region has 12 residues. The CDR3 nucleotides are TGCAGCGTTCCACCGAAGAATCAGCCCCAGCATTTT. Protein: CSVPPKNQPQHF.

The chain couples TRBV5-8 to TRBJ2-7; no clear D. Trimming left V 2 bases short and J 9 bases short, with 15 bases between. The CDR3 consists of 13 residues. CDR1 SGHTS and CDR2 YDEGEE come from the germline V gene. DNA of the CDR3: TGTGCCAGCAGCTTTCGGCAGGATTTCGGGCAGTACTTC. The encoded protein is CASSFRQDFGQYF.

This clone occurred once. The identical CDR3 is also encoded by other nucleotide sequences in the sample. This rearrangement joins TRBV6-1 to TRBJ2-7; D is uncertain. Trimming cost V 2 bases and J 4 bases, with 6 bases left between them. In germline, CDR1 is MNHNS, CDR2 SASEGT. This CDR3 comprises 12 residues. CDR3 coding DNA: TGTGCCAGCAGTGAAACGGCTTACGAGCAGTACTTC. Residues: CASSETAYEQYF.

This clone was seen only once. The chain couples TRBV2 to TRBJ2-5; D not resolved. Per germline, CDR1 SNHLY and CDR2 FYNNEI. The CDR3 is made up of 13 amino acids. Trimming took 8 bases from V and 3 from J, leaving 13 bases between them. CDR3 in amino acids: CASSYGFEETQYF. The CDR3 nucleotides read TGTGCCAGCTCATATGGGTTCGAAGAGACCCAGTACTTC. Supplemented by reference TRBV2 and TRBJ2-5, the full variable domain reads EPEVTQTPSHQVTQMGQEVILRCVPISNHLYFYWYRQILGQKVEFLVSFYNNEISEKSEIFDDQFSVERPDGSNFTLKIRSTKLEDSAMYFCASSYGFEETQYFGPGTRLLVL.

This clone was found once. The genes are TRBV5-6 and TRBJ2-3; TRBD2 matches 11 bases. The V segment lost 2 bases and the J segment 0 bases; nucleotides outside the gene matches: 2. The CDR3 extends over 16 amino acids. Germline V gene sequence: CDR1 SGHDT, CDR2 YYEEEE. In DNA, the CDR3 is TGTGCCAGCAGCTTACTAGCGGGGGCTAGCACAGATACGCAGTATTTT. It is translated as CASSLLAGASTDTQYF.

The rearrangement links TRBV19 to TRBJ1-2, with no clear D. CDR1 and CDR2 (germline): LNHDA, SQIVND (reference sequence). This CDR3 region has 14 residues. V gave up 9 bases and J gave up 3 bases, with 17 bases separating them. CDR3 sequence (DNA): TGTGCCAGCACCCTTAACCCCGCTTACTATGGCTACACCTTC. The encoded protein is CASTLNPAYYGYTF.

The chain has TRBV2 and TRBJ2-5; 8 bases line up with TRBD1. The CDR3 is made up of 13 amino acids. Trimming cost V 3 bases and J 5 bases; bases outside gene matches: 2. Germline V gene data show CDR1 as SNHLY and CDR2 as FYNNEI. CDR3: CASSDRGRETQYF. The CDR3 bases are TGTGCCAGCAGTGACAGGGGGCGGGAGACCCAGTACTTC. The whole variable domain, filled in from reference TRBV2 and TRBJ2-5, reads EPEVTQTPSHQVTQMGQEVILRCVPISNHLYFYWYRQILGQKVEFLVSFYNNEISEKSEIFDDQFSVERPDGSNFTLKIRSTKLEDSAMYFCASSDRGRETQYFGPGTRLLVL.

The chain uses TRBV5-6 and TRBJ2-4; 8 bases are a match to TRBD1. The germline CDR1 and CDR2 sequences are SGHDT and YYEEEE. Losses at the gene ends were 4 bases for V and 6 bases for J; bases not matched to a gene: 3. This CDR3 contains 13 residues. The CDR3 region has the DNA TGTGCCAGCAGCGGGGACAGGAGAAACATTCAGTACTTC. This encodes CASSGDRRNIQYF.

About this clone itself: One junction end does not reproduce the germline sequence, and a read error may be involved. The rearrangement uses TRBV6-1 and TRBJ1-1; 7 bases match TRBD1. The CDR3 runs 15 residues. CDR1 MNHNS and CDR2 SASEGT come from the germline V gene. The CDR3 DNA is TGTGCCAGCAGTGAGTTCTCTCTCCGGGACAGCCTTGCAATTTTT. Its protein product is CASSEFSLRDSLAIF.

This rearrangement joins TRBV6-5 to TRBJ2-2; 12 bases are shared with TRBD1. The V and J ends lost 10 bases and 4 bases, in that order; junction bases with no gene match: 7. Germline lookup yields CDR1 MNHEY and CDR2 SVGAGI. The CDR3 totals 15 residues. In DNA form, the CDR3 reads TGTGCCACCAATCCGGGACAGGGGGCCACCGGGGAGCTGTTTTTT. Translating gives CATNPGQGATGELFF.

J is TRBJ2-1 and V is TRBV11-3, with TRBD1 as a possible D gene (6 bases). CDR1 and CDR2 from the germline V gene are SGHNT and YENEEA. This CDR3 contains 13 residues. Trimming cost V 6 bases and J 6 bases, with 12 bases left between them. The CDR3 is CASSHQQGNEQFF. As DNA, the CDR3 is TGTGCCAGCAGTCATCAACAGGGCAATGAGCAGTTCTTC. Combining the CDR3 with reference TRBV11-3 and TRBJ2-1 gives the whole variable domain EAGVVQSPRYKIIEKKQPVAFWCNPISGHNTLYWYLQNLGQGPELLIRYENEEAVDDSQLPKDRFSAERLKGVDSTLKIQPAELGDSAVYLCASSHQQGNEQFFGPGTRLTVL.

For the CDR3, the DNA is TGTGCCAGCAGCTTCCTCCCCGGGGAGCTGTTTTTT. It specifies CASSFLPGELFF. V and J are TRBV7-3 and TRBJ2-2; D gene ambiguous. Germline CDR1 reads SGHTA; CDR2 reads FQGTGA. The CDR3 covers 12 residues. With 3 bases removed from V and 6 bases from J, the gap between germline ends came to 5 bases. The full variable domain, rest sourced from reference TRBV7-3 and TRBJ2-2, is GAGVSQTPSNKVTEKGKYVELRCDPISGHTALYWYRQSLGQGPEFLIYFQGTGAADDSGLPNDRFFAVRPEGSVSTLKIQRTERGDSAVYLCASSFLPGELFFGEGSRLTVL.

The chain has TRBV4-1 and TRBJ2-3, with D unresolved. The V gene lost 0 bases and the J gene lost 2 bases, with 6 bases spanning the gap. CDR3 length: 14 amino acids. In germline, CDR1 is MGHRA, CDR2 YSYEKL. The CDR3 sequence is CASSQDRFTDTQYF. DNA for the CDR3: TGCGCCAGCAGCCAAGACCGGTTCACAGATACGCAGTATTTT.

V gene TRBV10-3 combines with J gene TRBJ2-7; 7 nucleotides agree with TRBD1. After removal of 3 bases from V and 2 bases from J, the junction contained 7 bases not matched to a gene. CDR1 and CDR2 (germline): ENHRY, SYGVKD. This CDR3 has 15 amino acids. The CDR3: CAISDPRTGPYEQYF. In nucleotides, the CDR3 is TGTGCCATCAGTGATCCAAGGACAGGCCCCTACGAGCAGTACTTC.